The 11 T cell receptor beta chains in this list originate from one sample, sequenced in a study of somatic mutations in cytotoxic T cells in rheumatoid arthritis. The table came from immunoSEQ multiplex PCR; TCRdb's copy has only in-frame clones and leaves some out. The sample consists of 11,000 or so clones, 65% to 75% of them appearing once. Material for sequencing was CD8+ T cells sorted from blood. Every receptor here comes from an older man in good health.

The genes are TRBV13 and TRBJ1-1; D is undetermined. The germline V gene encodes CDR1 PRHDT and CDR2 FYEKMQ (reference sequence). The V end lost 1 base, the J end lost 1 base, and 19 bases lay between the germline ends. The CDR3 is made up of 18 amino acids. CDR3 residues: CASSLAESSRVGNTEAFF. The CDR3 nucleotides are TGTGCCAGCAGCTTAGCGGAATCAAGTCGAGTGGGGAACACTGAAGCTTTCTTT.

This clone appeared a few times. The chain employs TRBV19 and TRBJ2-7; possible D gene TRBD2, 6 bases. Trimming took off 5 bases at V and 7 bases at J, with 21 bases between the two ends. The CDR3 is 15 residues long. Looked up from germline, CDR1 is LNHDA and CDR2 is SQIVND (reference sequence). Here the CDR3 DNA reads TGTGCCAGTAGTCCGAGCCTTGGGACTTTACGGGAGCAGTACTTC. This gives the protein CASSPSLGTLREQYF.

This rearrangement joins TRBV28 to TRBJ2-7; 7 positions agree with TRBD2. After removal of 3 bases from V and 4 bases from J, the junction contained 3 bases not matched to a gene. The CDR3 contains 13 residues. Germline V lookup: CDR1 MDHEN, CDR2 SYDVKM. The CDR3 is CASSFTGGYEQYF. The CDR3 DNA reads as TGTGCCAGCAGTTTCACCGGGGGGTACGAGCAGTACTTC.

For the CDR3, the DNA is TGTGCCAGCGGGACAGGGAACACTGAAGCTTTCTTT. This encodes CASGTGNTEAFF. J is TRBJ1-1 and V is TRBV27, with 8 bases aligning to TRBD1. V lost 8 bases and J lost 1; bases outside the gene matches: 0. In germline, CDR1 is MNHEY, CDR2 SMNVEV (reference sequence). The CDR3 has 12 amino acids.

The chain links TRBV27 to TRBJ2-1, with D perhaps matching TRBD2 (6 bases). The V and J ends lost 0 bases and 7 bases respectively, with 10 bases between them. The CDR3 length is 14 residues. Germline V gene lookup returns CDR1 MNHEY and CDR2 SMNVEV (reference sequence). CDR3 coding DNA: TGTGCCAGCAGTTTATCGTCCGCGGGAAATGAGCAGTTCTTC. Translation gives CASSLSSAGNEQFF.

CDR3 bases: TGTGCCAGCAGCTCCCGGGAGAAGGCAGATACGCAGTATTTT. Protein: CASSSREKADTQYF. The rearrangement links TRBV21-1 to TRBJ2-3; the table's D call of TRBD2 was not tested on the DNA. TRBV21-1 is a pseudogene locus. The CDR3 covers 14 residues.

The V and J genes are TRBV21-1 and TRBJ1-2; TRBD1, as called in the table, went unchecked against the DNA. TRBV21-1 is deemed a pseudogene. The CDR3 is 15 residues long. The CDR3 DNA sequence: TGTGCCAGCAGCAAAGGAACTCAGGGGGGTGAGGGCTACACCTTC. This gives the protein CASSKGTQGGEGYTF.

The chain links TRBV4-1 to TRBJ2-7; D is perhaps TRBD2 (5 bases). The CDR3 is 15 residues long. V lost 0 bases, J lost 2 bases, and 11 bases lay in between. The germline V gene has CDR1 MGHRA and CDR2 YSYEKL. This CDR3 reads CASSQEWTPTYEQYF. The CDR3 DNA reads as TGCGCCAGCAGCCAAGAGTGGACTCCAACCTACGAGCAGTACTTC.

This chain connects TRBV4-1 to TRBJ1-1; TRBD1 might be the D (5 bases). CDR3 length: 14 residues. Germline V lookup: CDR1 MGHRA, CDR2 YSYEKL. Trimming removed 5 bases from V and 1 base from J, with 11 bases in between. The CDR3, as DNA: TGCGCCAGCAGCGTCGGGGCAGCGAACACTGAAGCTTTCTTT. Its protein product is CASSVGAANTEAFF.

CDR3 sequence: CASSKEVGQRLKSYNSPLHF. CDR3 coding DNA: TGTGCCAGCAGCAAAGAGGTGGGGCAGAGGTTGAAGTCCTATAATTCACCCCTCCACTTT. The chain recombines TRBV21-1 with TRBJ1-6; the DNA was not used to check the table's D call, TRBD1. TRBV21-1 is annotated as a pseudogene. The CDR3 covers 20 residues.

The chain employs TRBV27 and TRBJ2-2; TRBD2 matches 10 bases. CDR1 is MNHEY and CDR2 is SMNVEV in the germline V gene (reference sequence). The CDR3 extends over 16 amino acids. Trimming took 6 bases from V and 2 from J; bases not matched to a gene: 6. The CDR3 nucleotides are TGTGCCAGCAGGGAACTAGCGGGACTTAACACCGGGGAGCTGTTTTTT. It is translated as CASRELAGLNTGELFF.